These 17 T cell receptor beta chains share one sample of origin, sequenced in a study of molecular identifiers for immune sequencing clone quantification. MiXCR, run by TCRdb on the PCR reads, gives a single entry per CDR3 protein. The sample records 97,000 or so distinct CDR3 sequences, approximately 24% being singletons. Sample: naive CD8+ T cells from blood, with Jurkat cell RNA spiked in. Specified subset: FACS-sorted CD8+CD4-CCR7+CD45RA+ naive T cells. The receptors were gathered from a human donor in good health. Some libraries in this study had Jurkat cell RNA spiked in.

About this clonotype itself: This may arise from a read error, as a much more abundant clone is one base away. For the CDR3, the DNA is TGTGCCAGCAGTTATTTGTTGGGGGGGAGCACTGAAGCTTCCTTT. Translation gives CASSYLLGGSTEASF. J is TRBJ1-1 and V is TRBV6-5; possible D gene TRBD1, 5 bases. Looked up from germline, CDR1 is MNHEY and CDR2 is SVGAGI. This CDR3 has 15 residues.

Many counts were recorded for this clonotype. This chain joins TRBV7-9 and TRBJ2-2, with D unclear. V was trimmed by 1 base and J by 5 bases, leaving 8 bases between them. Germline CDR1 reads SEHNR; CDR2 reads FQNEAQ (reference sequence). This CDR3 is built from 14 residues. The DNA of the CDR3 is TGTGCCAGCAGCTTAGGGTCTTTGACCGGGGAGCTGTTTTTT. It is translated as CASSLGSLTGELFF.

The sample holds many counts of this clonotype. This chain connects TRBV13 to TRBJ2-3, with 11 nucleotides matching TRBD2. This CDR3 contains 17 residues. V shed 5 bases, J shed 3 bases, and the junction held 10 bases outside the gene matches. Germline V lookup: CDR1 PRHDT, CDR2 FYEKMQ (reference sequence). CDR3: CASSPSPGTSGTDTQYF. The CDR3 nucleotides read TGTGCCAGCAGCCCCTCCCCCGGGACTAGCGGTACAGATACGCAGTATTTT.

In regard to this clonotype: An end of the junction does not agree with germline; a read error may underlie this. This chain uses TRBV28 with TRBJ2-3; 11 bases map to TRBD2. Germline assignment: CDR1 MDHEN and CDR2 SYDVKM. The CDR3 spans 17 residues. As DNA, the CDR3 is TGTGCCAGCAGTTTATTCGCCGGACTAGCGGGTACAGATATGCAGTATTTT. It specifies CASSLFAGLAGTDMQYF.

This clonotype showed up many times. The chain links TRBV28 to TRBJ2-1; perhaps TRBD2 as D (6 bases). The CDR3 contains 17 residues. Germline CDR1 MDHEN, CDR2 SYDVKM. V was cut by 4 bases and J by 2 bases, with 18 bases left in between. For the CDR3, the DNA is TGTGCCAGCAGTTCCCCGTTGGCGGGGCTAGCCTACAATGAGCAGTTCTTC. As protein: CASSSPLAGLAYNEQFF.

Worth noting for this clonotype: One junction end does not reproduce the germline sequence, and a read error may be involved. This chain uses TRBV28 with TRBJ1-5, with unresolved D. The CDR3 extends over 13 amino acids. CDR1 is MDHEN, CDR2 SYDVKM, per germline. CDR3: CAGRWTGSQPQHF. The CDR3 DNA reads TGTGCCGGCAGGTGGACGGGGTCTCAGCCCCAGCATTTT.

In its sample, this clonotype was seen many times. One end of the junction does not line up with germline, which may come from a read error. V is TRBV3-1 and J is TRBJ1-6; D gene uncertain. This CDR3 has 15 residues. Looked up from germline, CDR1 is LGHDT and CDR2 is YNNKEL (reference sequence). This chain's CDR3 is CASSEEGGFYSPLHF. Here the CDR3 DNA reads TGTGCCAGCAGCGAAGAAGGCGGGTTCTATTCACCCCTCCACTTT. Full variable domain (rest looked up from reference TRBV3-1 and TRBJ1-6): DTAVSQTPKYLVTQMGNDKSIKCEQNLGHDTMYWYKQDSKKFLKIMFSYNNKELIINETVPNRFSPKSPDKAHLNLHINSLELGDSAVYFCASSEEGGFYSPLHFGNGTRLTVT.

This clonotype showed up many times. The chain joins TRBV7-2 to TRBJ1-4; D is possibly TRBD1 (6 bases). Germline values: CDR1 SGHTA, CDR2 FQGNSA. The V gene lost 4 bases and the J gene lost 0 bases, with 12 bases spanning the gap. This CDR3 region has 16 residues. The CDR3 protein is CASSSSPGATNEKLFF. Here the CDR3 DNA reads TGTGCCAGCAGCTCCTCACCAGGGGCAACTAATGAAAAACTGTTTTTT.

This clonotype was seen repeatedly, ten times or more. The J gene is TRBJ2-1, the V gene TRBV5-1; D ambiguous. The CDR3 extends over 13 amino acids. CDR1 SGHRS and CDR2 YFSETQ come from the germline V gene. V was pared by 1 base and J by 3 bases, with 5 bases between. The CDR3 nucleotides are TGCGCCAGCAGCTTGAGGAGCTACAATGAGCAGTTCTTC. Its translation is CASSLRSYNEQFF.

This clonotype was recorded at least ten times. The V call is TRBV6-2 or TRBV6-3, the J call TRBJ1-5; D gene ambiguous. Germline CDR1 MNHEY, CDR2 SVGEGT. Trimming stripped 2 bases from V and 7 bases from J, with 9 bases between. The CDR3 loop spans 13 amino acids. CDR3 sequence (DNA): TGTGCCAGCAGTTACGGACCCAGGCAGCCCCAGCATTTT. Translation gives CASSYGPRQPQHF.

Turning to this clonotype: This sequence may be a read error, since a much larger clone differs from it by one base. The chain uses TRBV7-6 and TRBJ2-7; tentatively, D is TRBD2 (5 bases). Germline V gives CDR1 SGHVS, CDR2 FNYEAQ. The V end lost 5 bases, the J end lost 2 bases, and 19 bases lay between the germline ends. This CDR3 has 16 amino acids. CDR3 nucleotides: TGTGCCAGCAGCACGAGGGTTATCCAACGGCCCTACGAGCAGTACTTC. This codes for CASSTRVIQRPYEQYF.

This clonotype came up many times. V usage is TRBV30 and J usage is TRBJ2-5; either TRBD1 or TRBD2 may supply D (6 bases each). The CDR3 has 16 amino acids. Deletions cut 4 bases from V and 1 base from J, with 19 bases between. Germline V gene sequence: CDR1 GTSNPN, CDR2 SVGIG (reference sequence). CDR3: CAWMVSGRGVQETQYF. The CDR3 DNA reads TGTGCCTGGATGGTATCGGGTAGGGGGGTCCAAGAGACCCAGTACTTC.

This clonotype appeared many times. The V gene is TRBV11-2, the J gene TRBJ2-7, with D possibly matching TRBD2 (6 bases). Trimming left V 1 base short and J 6 bases short, with 13 bases between. The germline V gene encodes CDR1 SGHAT and CDR2 FQNNGV. The CDR3 consists of 14 residues. CDR3 amino acids: CASSLVKGRTEQYF. In DNA, the CDR3 is TGTGCCAGCAGCTTAGTTAAGGGGAGGACCGAGCAGTACTTC.

This clonotype has a count of ten or more. The rearrangement uses TRBV5-5 and TRBJ2-2; no clear D. This CDR3 has 13 amino acids. V lost 4 bases and J lost 0, with 4 bases in between. The germline V gene encodes CDR1 SGHKS and CDR2 YYEKEE (reference sequence). DNA of the CDR3: TGTGCCAGCAGCCGTCCGAACACCGGGGAGCTGTTTTTT. Translating gives CASSRPNTGELFF.

This clonotype was seen many times. The chain joins TRBV27 to TRBJ2-3, with 9 bases matching TRBD2. CDR1 MNHEY and CDR2 SMNVEV come from the germline V gene (reference sequence). The CDR3 has 15 amino acids. V lost 4 bases, J lost 0 bases, and 2 bases stayed unmatched. The CDR3 nucleotides are TGTGCCAGCAGTTCTAGCGGGACTAGCACAGATACGCAGTATTTT. This sequence encodes CASSSSGTSTDTQYF.

This clonotype occurred a few times. The junction shows a germline mismatch at one end, possibly a read error. This chain's CDR3 is CATSTGTNTEAFF. The DNA for the CDR3 is TGTGCCACCAGTACAGGGACGAACACTGAAGCTTTCTTT. The chain joins TRBV12-3 or TRBV12-4 to TRBJ1-1, with D possibly matching TRBD1 (6 bases). The CDR3 length is 13 residues.

This clonotype was seen more than once but under ten times. The chain couples TRBV11-2 to TRBJ1-1; unclear D gene. Per germline, CDR1 SGHAT and CDR2 FQNNGV. Trimming took off 2 bases at V and 6 bases at J, with 7 bases between the two ends. The CDR3 covers 12 residues. The CDR3 is CASSLPQPEAFF. The CDR3 DNA reads as TGTGCCAGCAGCTTACCGCAACCTGAAGCTTTCTTT. Drawing the rest from reference TRBV11-2 and TRBJ1-1, the complete variable domain is EAGVAQSPRYKIIEKRQSVAFWCNPISGHATLYWYQQILGQGPKLLIQFQNNGVVDDSQLPKDRFSAERLKGVDSTLKIQPAKLEDSAVYLCASSLPQPEAFFGQGTRLTVV.